A selection of T cell receptor beta chains follows, all from one sample in a study of cytomegalovirus exposure and HLA in healthy donors. Repertoires were generated with immunoSEQ multiplex PCR, while TCRdb's copy carries only in-frame clones and drops some. The table records some 120,000 clones, 75% to 85% of them present only once. The sample was PBMCs. All receptors come from a woman between 50 and 59 years old in good health and CMV-seropositive. The conserved cysteine and the conserved F or W are not part of the CDR3 here.

V gene: TRBV7-2
CDR3 protein: ASSPRTGEANYGYT

V gene: TRBV5-1
CDR3 protein: ASRKGEAGGQNEQF

V gene: TRBV6-5
CDR3 protein: ASKVRPGGTDTQY

V gene: TRBV27
CDR3 protein: ARGLGALPDTQY

V gene: TRBV29-1
CDR3 protein: SVEVGQGYEQY

V gene: TRBV6-4
CDR3 protein: ASSEIGGTRYT

V gene: TRBV27
CDR3 protein: ASSLRGRGGNTEAF

V gene: TRBV27
CDR3 protein: ASSLWGTNEKLF

V gene: TRBV19
CDR3 protein: ASSVMGGNQPQH

V gene: TRBV9
CDR3 protein: ASSPQPGLAGEETQY

V gene: TRBV30
CDR3 protein: AWSLSTGKPNEQY

V gene: TRBV19
CDR3 protein: ASSIDGTDRYSYEQY